The 26 T cell receptor beta chains below were found in one sample sequenced in a study of regulatory T cells in long-lasting Graves disease. Specified time point: newly diagnosed GD, antithyroid drugs for less than 3 months. Following extraction of RNA from PBMCs, that RNA was used to make the TCR library. Researchers made TCR beta libraries by using iRepertoire HTBI primers and running Arm-PCR on CDR3 regions. TCRdb ran MiXCR on the multiplex PCR reads and lists one entry per CDR3 protein. The data contain about 540,000 distinct CDR3 sequences, approximately 15% of them singletons. These data were also reused for a study on T cells in Graves' hyperthyroidism and ophthalmopathy.

The sample consisted of peripheral blood mononuclear cells (PBMCs), taken at new diagnosis, from a patient treated with antithyroid drugs. The source of these receptors is a man aged 30-40 years with Graves disease.

This clonotype occurred many times. The J gene is TRBJ1-1, the V gene TRBV5-1; D remains ambiguous. V was shortened by 0 bases and J by 3 bases, with 12 bases between the two germline ends. CDR3 length: 15 residues. Germline loops: CDR1 SGHRS, CDR2 YFSETQ. The CDR3: CASSLVIGLDTEAFF. In nucleotides, the CDR3 is TGCGCCAGCAGCTTGGTTATAGGTTTGGACACTGAAGCTTTCTTT.

The chain is built from TRBV30 and TRBJ1-4; D is possibly TRBD1 (5 bases). The CDR3 runs to 13 residues. In germline, CDR1 is GTSNPN, CDR2 SVGIG (reference sequence). Trimming left V 7 bases short and J 4 bases short, with 13 bases between. The CDR3 loop is CASKTAYNEKLFF. CDR3 bases: TGTGCCTCCAAGACAGCGTATAATGAAAAACTGTTTTTT. Full variable domain (missing parts from reference TRBV30 and TRBJ1-4): SQTIHQWPATLVQPVGSPLSLECTVEGTSNPNLYWYRQAAGRGLQLLFYSVGIGQISSEVPQNLSASRPQDRQFILSSKKLLLSDSGFYLCASKTAYNEKLFFGSGTQLSVL.

V gene TRBV18 combines with J gene TRBJ1-1; weak D call: TRBD1 (6 bases). The CDR3 has 18 residues. CDR1 and CDR2 (germline): KGHSH, LQKENI. V lost 0 bases and J 0 bases, leaving 17 bases between the germline ends. The CDR3 nucleotides are TGTGCCAGCTCACCACCAATAAGGGACATGGGGATGAACACTGAAGCTTTCTTT. Translation gives CASSPPIRDMGMNTEAFF. Full variable domain (outside the CDR3, taken from reference TRBV18 and TRBJ1-1): NAGVMQNPRHLVRRRGQEARLRCSPMKGHSHVYWYRQLPEEGLKFMVYLQKENIIDESGMPKERFSAEFPKEGPSILRIQQVVRGDSAAYFCASSPPIRDMGMNTEAFFGQGTRLTVV.

This clonotype was found many times. V and J are TRBV25-1 and TRBJ1-1; no definite D call. V lost 3 bases and J 10 bases, leaving 9 bases between the germline ends. CDR3 length: 11 amino acids. CDR1 is MGHDK, CDR2 SYGVNS, per germline. CDR3 amino acids: CASSELWRAFF. The CDR3 region has the DNA TGTGCCAGCAGTGAGTTATGGAGAGCTTTCTTT.

This clonotype turned up a few times. The genes are TRBV10-2 and TRBJ2-7; D perhaps matches TRBD1 (6 bases). Germline CDR1 is WSHSY and CDR2 is SAAADI. CDR3 length equals 13 residues. V lost 5 bases and J 4 bases, leaving 12 bases between the germline ends. The DNA of the CDR3 is TGCGCCAGCAGTCAAGGGACAATTTACGAGCAGTACTTC. This translates into CASSQGTIYEQYF.

This clonotype was picked up many times. The rearrangement uses TRBV2 and TRBJ2-7; unclear D gene. Germline V gene sequence: CDR1 SNHLY, CDR2 FYNNEI. This CDR3 has 14 residues. The ends were cut back, 0 bases at V and 5 bases at J, with 11 bases in the middle. CDR3 in DNA: TGTGCCAGCAGTGAAGCAGGAACTTTCAACGAGCAGTACTTC. This sequence encodes CASSEAGTFNEQYF.

About this clonotype: This clone may be a read error of a much larger clone one base away. The V gene is TRBV20-1, the J gene TRBJ2-1, with D perhaps being TRBD1 or TRBD2 (5 bases each). Germline CDR1 and CDR2: DFQATT and SNEGSKA (reference sequence). Trimming cost V 6 bases and J 6 bases, with 18 bases left between them. This CDR3 comprises 14 residues. This chain's CDR3 is CSAPGWDACNEQFF. Here the CDR3 DNA reads TGCAGTGCCCCCGGGTGGGACGCGTGCAATGAGCAGTTCTTC.

This clonotype was detected many times. The chain is built from TRBV10-3 and TRBJ1-3; 9 nucleotides align to TRBD1. V lost 3 bases, J lost 3 bases, and 6 bases stayed unmatched. Germline loops: CDR1 ENHRY, CDR2 SYGVKD. The CDR3 sequence is 16 residues long. The CDR3 sequence: CAISDRRDRVGNTIYF. The CDR3 DNA is TGTGCCATCAGTGATCGCCGGGACAGGGTTGGAAACACCATATATTTT.

This clonotype was counted many times. The chain has TRBV24-1 and TRBJ2-7; unclear D gene. This CDR3 has 11 residues. Trimming stripped 7 bases from V and 4 bases from J, with 7 bases between. Germline-derived CDR1 and CDR2 are KGHDR and SFDVKD. The DNA for the CDR3 is TGTGCCACCAGCAGTGGATACGAGCAGTACTTC. Translated: CATSSGYEQYF.

The rearrangement links TRBV13 to TRBJ1-2; no clear D gene. The CDR3 covers 13 residues. Trimming removed 2 bases at V and 8 bases at J, with 12 bases between. Germline CDR1 is PRHDT and CDR2 is FYEKMQ (reference sequence). The CDR3 here is CASSLIWGGGYTF. CDR3 nucleotide sequence: TGTGCCAGCAGCTTAATCTGGGGAGGAGGCTACACCTTC.

The chain employs TRBV10-3 and TRBJ1-5, with TRBD1 identical over 7 bases. V lost 3 bases to trimming and J lost 5 bases; unmatched junction nucleotides: 4. This CDR3 is 14 amino acids long. CDR1 is ENHRY, CDR2 SYGVKD, per germline. The CDR3 here is CAISEQGIDQPQHF. The CDR3 DNA reads TGTGCCATCAGTGAACAGGGGATCGATCAGCCCCAGCATTTT.

This clonotype was counted ten times or more. The chain has TRBV7-2 and TRBJ1-1; D not resolved. The CDR3 is 15 residues long. V lost 1 base to trimming and J lost 1 base, with 10 bases between them. The germline V gene encodes CDR1 SGHTA and CDR2 FQGNSA. The CDR3 region has the DNA TGTGCCAGCAGCTTAGGAAGGATAAAGAACACTGAAGCTTTCTTT. Translated: CASSLGRIKNTEAFF.

Only a few counts were recorded for this clonotype. The gene calls are TRBV27 and TRBJ2-1; 7 nucleotides agree with TRBD1. CDR1 and CDR2 (germline): MNHEY, SMNVEV (reference sequence). J lost 10 bases, V lost 2 bases, and 20 bases had no gene match. The CDR3 has 18 residues. The CDR3 coding sequence is TGTGCCAGCAGTTTAGATAGGGGGCGCAATACAATACAATACGAGCAGTTCTTC. It encodes CASSLDRGRNTIQYEQFF.

There are many counts of this clonotype. J is TRBJ1-1 and V is TRBV29-1; D not certain. Germline loops: CDR1 SQVTM, CDR2 ANQGSEA. V was pared by 4 bases and J by 0 bases, with 15 bases between. This CDR3 is built from 15 residues. CDR3 bases: TGCAGCGTTGTTTCGGATGGAGCCATGAACACTGAAGCTTTCTTT. Its translation is CSVVSDGAMNTEAFF.

This clonotype came up a few times. The genes are TRBV12-3 or TRBV12-4 and TRBJ2-5; possible D gene TRBD1, 5 bases. CDR3 size: 13 residues. The V and J ends lost 3 bases and 4 bases respectively, with 9 bases between them. CDR3 in DNA: TGTGCCAGCAGTTTTACCAGGGCAGAGACCCAGTACTTC. Its protein is CASSFTRAETQYF.

This clonotype was recorded at least ten times. Here the CDR3 DNA reads TGCGCCAGCAGCTTGGCCCCGGGCTACAATGAGCAGTTCTTC. Protein product: CASSLAPGYNEQFF. This chain connects TRBV5-1 to TRBJ2-1; unclear D gene. Germline-derived CDR1 and CDR2 are SGHRS and YFSETQ. This CDR3 contains 14 residues. Trimming took 0 bases from V and 3 from J, leaving 7 bases between them.

This clonotype was detected many times. The chain carries TRBV12-3 or TRBV12-4 and TRBJ1-5; tentative D call: TRBD1 (5 bases). V was clipped by 10 bases and J by 3 bases, with 13 bases between them. The CDR3 has 13 residues. The CDR3 region has the DNA TGTGCCACCGGGGTGGGGGACAATCAGCCCCAGCATTTT. Translating it yields CATGVGDNQPQHF.

This clonotype came up many times. J is TRBJ2-6 and V is TRBV27; D is unresolved. V was trimmed by 7 bases and J by 3 bases, leaving 10 bases between them. Per the germline V gene, CDR1 is MNHEY and CDR2 is SMNVEV (reference sequence). The CDR3 spans 14 residues. The CDR3 is CASNLGYGANVLTF. CDR3 DNA sequence: TGTGCCAGCAATTTGGGTTATGGGGCCAACGTCCTGACTTTC.

The table lists this clonotype with many counts. The V and J genes are TRBV7-6 and TRBJ2-1; 11 bases align to TRBD2. The junction had 13 bases not matched to a gene; V was cut back by 5 bases and J by 7 bases. Germline lookup yields CDR1 SGHVS and CDR2 FNYEAQ. The CDR3 has 17 residues. CDR3 sequence reads: CASSPGVAGGPGNEQFF. The CDR3 nucleotides are TGTGCCAGCAGCCCCGGGGTAGCGGGAGGGCCAGGGAATGAGCAGTTCTTC.

This chain joins TRBV6-1 and TRBJ1-2; D is ambiguous. CDR3 size: 13 residues. V dropped 6 bases and J dropped 11 bases, with 19 bases sitting between them. Germline V gene lookup returns CDR1 MNHNS and CDR2 SASEGT. The DNA for the CDR3 is TGTGCCAGCAGCCGCCTCGACGTTAGACGATACACCTTC. Protein sequence: CASSRLDVRRYTF.

This clonotype came up many times. CDR3 coding DNA: TGTGCCATCAGTGAACAGACCGACGGGTTGAACACTGAAGCTTTCTTT. Amino acids: CAISEQTDGLNTEAFF. The chain recombines TRBV10-3 with TRBJ1-1; D gene ambiguous. Germline lookup yields CDR1 ENHRY and CDR2 SYGVKD. The CDR3 runs to 16 residues. The germline V and J ends were trimmed by 3 bases and 0 bases, with 14 bases remaining between them.

In its sample, this clonotype was seen a few times. The chain couples TRBV5-6 to TRBJ1-4; D not resolved. The CDR3 has 14 residues. Germline V lookup: CDR1 SGHDT, CDR2 YYEEEE. V lost 4 bases, J lost 7 bases, and 14 bases lay in between. CDR3 residues: CASSTRTRSEKLFF. In nucleotides, the CDR3 is TGTGCCAGCAGCACCAGAACCAGGTCTGAAAAACTGTTTTTT.

The sample holds many counts of this clonotype. The V call is TRBV6-2 or TRBV6-3, the J call TRBJ2-3; 8 bases fit TRBD2. This CDR3 has 12 amino acids. Trimming removed 5 bases from V and 13 bases from J; junction bases left unmatched: 8. The germline gives CDR1 MNHEY, CDR2 SVGEGT. The CDR3 here is CASSPTAGEEYF. CDR3 sequence (DNA): TGTGCCAGCAGTCCGACAGCGGGAGAGGAGTATTTT.

A few counts support this clonotype. The chain has TRBV18 and TRBJ2-3; D is possibly TRBD1 (5 bases). The V gene lost 6 bases and the J gene lost 2 bases, with 18 bases spanning the gap. The CDR3 covers 16 residues. The germline CDR1 and CDR2 sequences are KGHSH and LQKENI. DNA of the CDR3: TGTGCCAGCTCGTCAGAGCAGGGCGGCTACACAGATACGCAGTATTTT. Amino acid sequence: CASSSEQGGYTDTQYF.

This clonotype was observed a few times. A single base separates this from a much larger clone, so it may be a read error. The V and J genes are TRBV29-1 and TRBJ2-3, with TRBD2 matching 9 bases. With V trimmed by 4 bases and J by 1 base, 6 bases remained unmatched. In germline, CDR1 is SQVTM, CDR2 ANQGSEA. The CDR3 is 15 amino acids. CDR3 sequence: CSVGGRLAGTDTQYF. CDR3 bases: TGCAGCGTTGGCGGGAGACTAGCGGGCACAGATACGCAGTATTTT.

This clonotype was seen a handful of times. The gene calls are TRBV2 and TRBJ2-6; 9 nucleotides agree with TRBD1. The germline V gene encodes CDR1 SNHLY and CDR2 FYNNEI. The CDR3 consists of 17 residues. V lost 2 bases, J lost 4 bases, and 6 bases stayed unmatched. The CDR3 coding sequence is TGTGCCAGCAGTGAAAGCGGGACAGGGTTCGGGGCCAACGTCCTGACTTTC. The encoded protein is CASSESGTGFGANVLTF.